What follows is one T cell receptor beta chain and its context. TCR cDNA molecules each had a unique molecular identifier. TCRdb reprocessed the 5' RACE reads with MiXCR, giving one entry per CDR3 protein. The sample lists under 30,000 distinct CDR3 sequences, 3% to 3.5% occurring once. The data are from a study of spatial heterogeneity in lung cancer. For the study at large: Mean representation of each unique TCR and UMI combination in the raw reads exceeded nine occurrences.

The CDR3 contains 15 residues. Trimming removed 2 bases from V and 0 bases from J, with 10 bases in between. Looked up from germline, CDR1 is SEHNR and CDR2 is FQNEAQ (reference sequence). Stated time point: sample taken at primary tumor resection. Sequenced here: PBMCs, sampled at surgery. The TCR comes from a female donor with early-stage non-small cell lung cancer. J is TRBJ2-5 and V is TRBV7-9; D is uncertain. The CDR3 region is CASSLLLVHQETQYF. The CDR3 DNA reads as TGTGCCAGCAGCTTACTACTTGTGCACCAAGAGACCCAGTACTTC. The full variable domain, completed using reference TRBV7-9 and TRBJ2-5, is DTGVSQNPRHKITKRGQNVTFRCDPISEHNRLYWYRQTLGQGPEFLTYFQNEAQLEKSRLLSDRFSAERPKGSFSTLEIQRTEQGDSAMYLCASSLLLVHQETQYFGPGTRLLVL.